This passage covers 24 T cell receptor beta chains from one sample sequenced in a study of shared clonotypes between healthy human individuals. Libraries were prepared by immunoSEQ multiplex PCR; TCRdb keeps only in-frame clonotypes and omits some of them. The data hold over 850,000 clones, with roughly 74% observed a single time. The sequencing input was memory CD4+ T cells from PBMCs. Subset noted: CD45RA-negative fraction. The receptors come from a young man in good health. Some clones in this sample may be carry-over from other donors' samples.

The chain uses TRBV18 and TRBJ1-1, with D tentatively TRBD1 (5 bases). V was clipped by 2 bases and J by 4 bases, with 11 bases between them. This CDR3 spans 14 amino acids. Per germline, CDR1 KGHSH and CDR2 LQKENI. The CDR3 sequence: CASSPRGEGTEAFF. In DNA form, the CDR3 reads TGTGCCAGCTCACCAAGGGGAGAAGGCACTGAAGCTTTCTTT.

J is TRBJ1-6 and V is TRBV25-1; maybe TRBD1 (5 bases). Trimming stripped 6 bases from V and 10 bases from J, with 16 bases between. This CDR3 has 14 amino acids. Germline-derived CDR1 and CDR2 are MGHDK and SYGVNS. CDR3 amino acids: CASSVTARDSPLHF. The DNA of the CDR3 is TGTGCCAGCAGCGTAACCGCGCGGGACTCACCCCTCCACTTT.

A note on this clone: The same CDR3 can be traced to other DNA sequences in this sample. The chain employs TRBV28 and TRBJ2-1, with D unresolved. Trimming left V 3 bases short and J 7 bases short, with 4 bases between. This CDR3 region has 11 residues. Germline CDR1 is MDHEN and CDR2 is SYDVKM. Written as DNA, the CDR3 is TGTGCCAGCAGTTTGGGGAATGAGCAGTTCTTC. Its translation is CASSLGNEQFF.

This clone has just one count. The rearrangement uses TRBV10-3 and TRBJ2-5; 14 positions match TRBD2. The germline gives CDR1 ENHRY, CDR2 SYGVKD. V was clipped by 6 bases and J by 7 bases; unmatched bases: 4. There are 14 residues in the CDR3. The DNA of the CDR3 is TGTGCCATCAGCCCGGGACTAGCGGGAGTGACCCAGTACTTC. Its translation is CAISPGLAGVTQYF.

The rearrangement uses TRBV5-1 and TRBJ2-2, with TRBD1 identical over 9 bases. CDR1 and CDR2 (germline): SGHRS, YFSETQ. The CDR3 sequence is 17 residues long. After removal of 3 bases from V and 2 bases from J, the junction contained 8 bases not matched to a gene. Written as DNA, the CDR3 is TGCGCCAGCAGCTGGGACCCGGGACAGGGAAACACCGGGGAGCTGTTTTTT. Its translation is CASSWDPGQGNTGELFF.

This chain links TRBV6-5 with TRBJ1-1; no clear D. Deletions cut 5 bases from V and 1 base from J, with 14 bases between. This CDR3 region has 15 residues. The germline V gene encodes CDR1 MNHEY and CDR2 SVGAGI. The CDR3 region is CASSAPGQANTEAFF. DNA for the CDR3: TGTGCCAGCAGTGCCCCCGGGCAGGCGAACACTGAAGCTTTCTTT.

V is TRBV7-9 and J is TRBJ2-5; 11 positions match TRBD1. The length of the CDR3 is 15 residues. The V segment lost 5 bases and the J segment 3 bases; nucleotides outside the gene matches: 5. The germline gives CDR1 SEHNR, CDR2 FQNEAQ (reference sequence). Here the CDR3 reads CASSPRTGGEETQYF. The CDR3 DNA reads as TGTGCCAGCAGCCCTCGGACAGGGGGCGAAGAGACCCAGTACTTC.

The chain carries TRBV9 and TRBJ1-1; D perhaps matches TRBD1 (5 bases). Looked up from germline, CDR1 is SGDLS and CDR2 is YYNGEE. Trimming stripped 0 bases from V and 4 bases from J, with 13 bases between. The CDR3 spans 15 residues. The CDR3 nucleotides read TGTGCCAGCAGCGTAGCTGGGGCTCTAGGCACTGAAGCTTTCTTT. Translating gives CASSVAGALGTEAFF.

The V gene is TRBV28, the J gene TRBJ2-5; D is perhaps TRBD1 (6 bases). The germline gives CDR1 MDHEN, CDR2 SYDVKM. This CDR3 has 15 residues. Trimming stripped 2 bases from V and 3 bases from J, with 13 bases between. The CDR3 region has the DNA TGTGCCAGCAGTTTAGCAGGGGCCTCGAAAGAGACCCAGTACTTC. Residues: CASSLAGASKETQYF.

In nucleotides, the CDR3 is TGCGCCAGCAGCCCTTGGACCCTCCAAGAGACCCAGTACTTC. Protein sequence: CASSPWTLQETQYF. The V and J genes are TRBV5-1 and TRBJ2-5; no clear D gene. The V gene lost 4 bases and the J gene lost 1 base, with 11 bases spanning the gap. This CDR3 has 14 residues. The V gene's germline CDR1 is SGHRS and CDR2 YFSETQ.

This chain connects TRBV4-3 to TRBJ1-2; D uncertain. Germline-derived CDR1 and CDR2 are LGHNA and YSLEER. CDR3 size: 15 residues. V gave up 0 bases and J gave up 4 bases, with 12 bases separating them. The CDR3 region is CASSQDPTTIYGYTF. The CDR3 coding sequence is TGCGCCAGCAGCCAAGATCCCACAACCATCTATGGCTACACCTTC.

The chain uses TRBV5-1 and TRBJ2-1, with D possibly being TRBD2 (6 bases). V was cut by 4 bases and J by 1 base, with 21 bases left in between. The CDR3 spans 18 residues. The germline gives CDR1 SGHRS, CDR2 YFSETQ. The CDR3 spells CASSPPGSGQRSYNEQFF. The CDR3 DNA is TGCGCCAGCAGCCCGCCGGGTAGCGGCCAGAGGTCCTACAATGAGCAGTTCTTC.

This clone was recorded many times. The J gene is TRBJ1-2, the V gene TRBV7-8, with D maybe TRBD1 (6 bases). Trimming took off 5 bases at V and 7 bases at J, with 17 bases between the two ends. Germline loops: CDR1 SGHVS, CDR2 FQNEAQ. This CDR3 contains 14 residues. The CDR3 nucleotides are TGTGCCAGCAGCGGGACATTACAGGGATTTGGCTACACCTTC. Amino acids: CASSGTLQGFGYTF.

This chain uses TRBV19 with TRBJ2-7; 9 nucleotides agree with TRBD2. The CDR3 is 20 amino acids. Germline CDR1 reads LNHDA; CDR2 reads SQIVND (reference sequence). The V gene end was trimmed by 7 bases and the J gene end by 1 base; junction bases not matched to a gene: 23. The CDR3 is CASIFICKRGDAMSSYEQYF. The CDR3 nucleotides are TGTGCCAGTATCTTTATTTGTAAGCGGGGGGATGCCATGTCTTCCTACGAGCAGTACTTC. Full variable domain (missing parts from reference TRBV19 and TRBJ2-7): DGGITQSPKYLFRKEGQNVTLSCEQNLNHDAMYWYRQDPGQGLRLIYYSQIVNDFQKGDIAEGYSVSREKKESFPLTVTSAQKNPTAFYLCASIFICKRGDAMSSYEQYFGPGTRLTVT.

The V and J genes are TRBV5-1 and TRBJ2-3; D might be TRBD2 (5 bases). This CDR3 has 13 residues. V shed 6 bases and J shed 4 bases, with 12 bases lying between them. Germline V CDR1 and CDR2: SGHRS, YFSETQ. CDR3 in DNA: TGCGCCAGCAACGAGGGAGCAGCAGATACGCAGTATTTT. It is translated as CASNEGAADTQYF.

The chain has TRBV5-1 and TRBJ1-4, with 8 positions matching TRBD1. CDR1 and CDR2 (germline): SGHRS, YFSETQ. The CDR3 contains 14 residues. J was trimmed by 4 bases and V by 2 bases; bases with no gene match: 1. The CDR3 bases are TGCGCCAGCAGCTTCACAGGGGGTAATGAAAAACTGTTTTTT. Its translation is CASSFTGGNEKLFF.

CDR3 protein: CASSVGTGGAKFQETQYF. CDR3 DNA: TGTGCCAGCAGCGTCGGGACAGGGGGCGCGAAATTCCAAGAGACCCAGTACTTC. The chain joins TRBV9 to TRBJ2-5; 12 nucleotides agree with TRBD1. The trim removed 2 bases at V and 1 base at J, leaving 9 bases unmatched. This CDR3 comprises 18 residues. Germline-derived CDR1 and CDR2 are SGDLS and YYNGEE.

The chain carries TRBV7-8 and TRBJ2-7; 12 bases fit TRBD2. The CDR3 extends over 14 amino acids. The trim removed 6 bases at V and 1 base at J, leaving 1 base unmatched. Per germline, CDR1 SGHVS and CDR2 FQNEAQ. The CDR3 sequence is CASRTSGGSYEQYF. The CDR3 region has the DNA TGTGCCAGCAGGACTAGCGGGGGATCCTACGAGCAGTACTTC.

This chain uses TRBV2 with TRBJ2-3; D gene unclear. The V gene's germline CDR1 is SNHLY and CDR2 FYNNEI. The length of the CDR3 is 11 residues. Trimming pared 11 bases from V and 6 bases from J, leaving 12 bases between. CDR3 protein: CAWTDLDTQYF. The CDR3 nucleotides read TGTGCCTGGACGGACCTGGATACGCAGTATTTT.

The chain couples TRBV29-1 to TRBJ1-4; possibly TRBD1 for D (6 bases). Germline lookup yields CDR1 SQVTM and CDR2 ANQGSEA. The V end was cut by 6 bases, the J end by 12 bases, with 14 bases between. The CDR3 contains 11 residues. The DNA for the CDR3 is TGCAGCGTAATACAGGGAGACGAACTGTTTTTT. It translates to CSVIQGDELFF.

V and J are TRBV6-1 and TRBJ2-7; 7 bases are a match to TRBD2. The CDR3 covers 14 residues. Germline V lookup: CDR1 MNHNS, CDR2 SASEGT. V lost 1 base and J lost 4; bases outside the gene matches: 4. CDR3 DNA: TGTGCCAGCAGTGAAGGCGGGAGTGCATACGAGCAGTACTTC. Translated: CASSEGGSAYEQYF.

This clone was observed many times. In the same sample, other DNA sequences code for this CDR3. This sequence joins TRBV7-2 and TRBJ2-3; D remains ambiguous. V was pared by 4 bases and J by 2 bases, with 10 bases between. The CDR3 is made up of 14 amino acids. Germline CDR1 SGHTA, CDR2 FQGNSA. The CDR3 nucleotides read TGTGCCAGCAGCTCCGACGGGCCCACAGATACGCAGTATTTT. Translating gives CASSSDGPTDTQYF.

The rearrangement joins TRBV19 to TRBJ1-5; D is unresolved. V was clipped by 0 bases and J by 3 bases, with 15 bases between them. The germline V gene has CDR1 LNHDA and CDR2 SQIVND (reference sequence). The CDR3 is 17 amino acids. CDR3 sequence reads: CASSIEWGIGNNQPQHF. The CDR3 nucleotides are TGTGCCAGTAGTATAGAATGGGGTATTGGTAACAATCAGCCCCAGCATTTT.

The chain has TRBV19 and TRBJ1-4; 8 bases are a match to TRBD1. Germline CDR1 is LNHDA and CDR2 is SQIVND (reference sequence). J was trimmed by 4 bases and V by 7 bases; bases with no gene match: 8. The CDR3 is 15 amino acids. The CDR3 coding sequence is TGTGCCAGTACAGGGGGCGCGGGGAGTAATGAAAAACTGTTTTTT. Translating gives CASTGGAGSNEKLFF.